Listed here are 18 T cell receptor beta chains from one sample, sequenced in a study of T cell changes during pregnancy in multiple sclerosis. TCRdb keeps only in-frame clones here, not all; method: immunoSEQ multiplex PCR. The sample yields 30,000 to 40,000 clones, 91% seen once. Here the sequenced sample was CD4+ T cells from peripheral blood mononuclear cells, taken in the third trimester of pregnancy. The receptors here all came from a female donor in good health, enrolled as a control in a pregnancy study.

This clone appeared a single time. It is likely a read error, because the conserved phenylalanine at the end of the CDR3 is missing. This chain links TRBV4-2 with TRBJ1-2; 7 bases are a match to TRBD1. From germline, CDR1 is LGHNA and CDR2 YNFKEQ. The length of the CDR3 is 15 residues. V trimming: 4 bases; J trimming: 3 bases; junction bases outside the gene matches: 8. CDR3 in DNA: TGTGCCAGCAGCCTCGGACAGGCGCAAGACTATGGCTACACCCTC. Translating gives CASSLGQAQDYGYTL.

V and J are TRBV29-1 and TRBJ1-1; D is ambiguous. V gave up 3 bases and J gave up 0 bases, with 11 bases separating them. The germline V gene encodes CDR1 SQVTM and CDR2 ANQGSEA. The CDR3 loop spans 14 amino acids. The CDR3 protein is CSVEGRYMNTEAFF. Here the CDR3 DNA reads TGCAGCGTTGAGGGCAGATACATGAACACTGAAGCTTTCTTT.

The CDR3 DNA follows: TGTGCCAGTAGAAAAACAGGGGAAGGAGAGACCCAGTACTTC. Protein product: CASRKTGEGETQYF. The genes are TRBV19 and TRBJ2-5; 7 nucleotides match TRBD1. With 6 bases clipped from V and 4 bases from J, the junction kept 8 bases outside the gene matches. The CDR3 covers 14 residues. Germline CDR1 LNHDA, CDR2 SQIVND (reference sequence).

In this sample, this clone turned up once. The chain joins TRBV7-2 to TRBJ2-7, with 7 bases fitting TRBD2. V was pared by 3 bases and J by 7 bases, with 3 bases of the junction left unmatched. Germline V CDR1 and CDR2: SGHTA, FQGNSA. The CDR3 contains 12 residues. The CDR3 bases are TGTGCCAGCAGCTTCCGGGGAGGGGAGCAGTACTTC. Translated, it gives CASSFRGGEQYF.

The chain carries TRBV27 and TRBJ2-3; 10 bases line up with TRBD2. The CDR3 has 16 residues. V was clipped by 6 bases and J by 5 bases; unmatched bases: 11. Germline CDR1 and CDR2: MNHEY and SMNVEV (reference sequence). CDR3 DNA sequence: TGTGCCAGCAGGCAATCTAGCGGGGGCTGGATAGATACGCAGTATTTT. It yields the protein CASRQSSGGWIDTQYF.

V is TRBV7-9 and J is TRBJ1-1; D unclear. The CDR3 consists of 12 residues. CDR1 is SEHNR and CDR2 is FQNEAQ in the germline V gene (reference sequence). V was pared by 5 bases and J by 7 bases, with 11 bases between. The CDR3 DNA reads TGTGCCAGCAGCCGTGAGGTTCATGAAGCTTTCTTT. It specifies CASSREVHEAFF. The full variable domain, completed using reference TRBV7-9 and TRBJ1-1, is DTGVSQNPRHKITKRGQNVTFRCDPISEHNRLYWYRQTLGQGPEFLTYFQNEAQLEKSRLLSDRFSAERPKGSFSTLEIQRTEQGDSAMYLCASSREVHEAFFGQGTRLTVV.

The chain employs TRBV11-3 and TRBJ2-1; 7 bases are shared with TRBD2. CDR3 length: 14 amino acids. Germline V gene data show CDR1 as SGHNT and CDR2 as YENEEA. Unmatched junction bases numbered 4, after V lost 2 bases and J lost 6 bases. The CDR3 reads CASSLFPSGNEQFF. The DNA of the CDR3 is TGTGCCAGCAGCTTATTTCCTAGCGGCAATGAGCAGTTCTTC.

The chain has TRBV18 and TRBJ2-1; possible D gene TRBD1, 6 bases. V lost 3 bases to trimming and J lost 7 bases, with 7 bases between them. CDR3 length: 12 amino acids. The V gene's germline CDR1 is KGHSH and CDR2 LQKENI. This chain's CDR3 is CASSPDRNEQFF. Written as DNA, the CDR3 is TGTGCCAGCTCACCCGACAGGAATGAGCAGTTCTTC.

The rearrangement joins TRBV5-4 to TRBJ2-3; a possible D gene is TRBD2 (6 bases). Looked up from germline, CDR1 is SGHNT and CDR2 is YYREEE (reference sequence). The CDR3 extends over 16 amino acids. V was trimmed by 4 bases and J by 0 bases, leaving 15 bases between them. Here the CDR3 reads CASSISLAASTDTQYF. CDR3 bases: TGTGCCAGCAGCATAAGCTTAGCGGCTAGCACAGATACGCAGTATTTT.

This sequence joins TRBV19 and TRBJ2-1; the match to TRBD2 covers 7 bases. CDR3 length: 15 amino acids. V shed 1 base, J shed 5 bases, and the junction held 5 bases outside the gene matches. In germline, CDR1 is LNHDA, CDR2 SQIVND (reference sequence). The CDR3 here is CASSIGGLPNNEQFF. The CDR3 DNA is TGTGCCAGTAGTATAGGGGGACTACCGAACAATGAGCAGTTCTTC.

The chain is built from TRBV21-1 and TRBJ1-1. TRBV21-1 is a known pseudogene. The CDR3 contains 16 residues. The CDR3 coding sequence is TGTGCCAGCAGTTTCCGAGGAGGTGAGTGGACCACTGAAGCTTTCTTT. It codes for CASSFRGGEWTTEAFF.

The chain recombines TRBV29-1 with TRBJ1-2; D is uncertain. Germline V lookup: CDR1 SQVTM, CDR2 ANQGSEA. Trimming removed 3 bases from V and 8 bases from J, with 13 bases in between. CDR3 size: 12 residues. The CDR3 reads CSVDTERVGYTF. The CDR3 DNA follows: TGCAGCGTTGATACAGAACGAGTCGGCTACACCTTC.

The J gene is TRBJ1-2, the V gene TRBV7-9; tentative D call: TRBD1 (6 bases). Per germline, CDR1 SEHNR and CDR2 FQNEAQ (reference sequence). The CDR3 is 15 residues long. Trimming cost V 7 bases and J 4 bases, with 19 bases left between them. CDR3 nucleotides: TGTGCCAGCACCATTGACAGGCCTTCAATCTATGGCTACACCTTC. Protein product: CASTIDRPSIYGYTF.

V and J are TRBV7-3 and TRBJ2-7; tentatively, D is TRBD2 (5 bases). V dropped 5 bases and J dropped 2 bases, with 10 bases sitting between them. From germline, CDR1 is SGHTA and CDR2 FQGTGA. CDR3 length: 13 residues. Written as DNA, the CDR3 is TGTGCCAGCAGCCCCAGCGGAGCCTACGAGCAGTACTTC. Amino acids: CASSPSGAYEQYF.

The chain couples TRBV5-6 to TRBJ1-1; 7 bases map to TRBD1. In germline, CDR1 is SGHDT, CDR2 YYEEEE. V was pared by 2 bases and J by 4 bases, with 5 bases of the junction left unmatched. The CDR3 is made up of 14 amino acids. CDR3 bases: TGTGCCAGCAGCTTACAGGGGCAATTCACTGAAGCTTTCTTT. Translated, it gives CASSLQGQFTEAFF.

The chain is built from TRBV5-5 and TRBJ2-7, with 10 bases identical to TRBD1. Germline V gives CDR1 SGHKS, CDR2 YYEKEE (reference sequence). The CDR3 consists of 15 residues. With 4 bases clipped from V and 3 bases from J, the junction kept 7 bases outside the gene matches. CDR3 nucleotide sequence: TGTGCCAGCAGCACCCCAGGGACAGGGGACTACGAGCAGTACTTC. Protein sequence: CASSTPGTGDYEQYF.

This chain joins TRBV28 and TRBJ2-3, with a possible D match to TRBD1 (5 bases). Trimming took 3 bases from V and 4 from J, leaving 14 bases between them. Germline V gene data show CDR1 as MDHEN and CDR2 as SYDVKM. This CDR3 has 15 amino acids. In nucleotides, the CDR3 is TGTGCCAGCAGTTTGCAGGGTTGGGCCTCAGATACGCAGTATTTT. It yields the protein CASSLQGWASDTQYF.

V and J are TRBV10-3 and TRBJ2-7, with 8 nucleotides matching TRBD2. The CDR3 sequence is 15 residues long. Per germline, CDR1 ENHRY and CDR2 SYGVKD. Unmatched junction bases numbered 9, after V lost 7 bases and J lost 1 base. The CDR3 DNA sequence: TGTGCCATCAATGCGCTAGCGGGCTCTTCCTACGAGCAGTACTTC. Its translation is CAINALAGSSYEQYF.